The sequence of this T cell receptor (beta chain) was determined in a study of blood T cell repertoires in COVID-19. Study information: From T cells, B-cell-depleted T cells, or PBMCs came the material, which was cDNA or gDNA.

V lost 1 base and J lost 3; bases outside the gene matches: 6. The CDR3 runs 16 residues. Germline loops: CDR1 LNHNV, CDR2 YYDKDF (reference sequence). Sequenced by immunoSEQ multiplex PCR; TCRdb stores in-frame clones only, minus some. The sample holds roughly 240,000 clones; 86% are singletons and the top ten take around 2.9%. The TCR was taken from a woman in her 30s who had recovered from COVID-19. The material sequenced was peripheral blood. The V call is TRBV15, the J call TRBJ2-7, with 10 bases aligning to TRBD2. CDR3 protein: CATSRGSSGGDYEQYF. The CDR3 DNA follows: TGTGCCACCAGCAGAGGGTCCAGCGGGGGGGACTACGAGCAGTACTTC.